Sequencing of this TCR beta chain was carried out in a study of T cells in Graves' hyperthyroidism and ophthalmopathy. Germline CDR1 and CDR2: LGHNT and FRNRAP. V was pared by 5 bases and J by 3 bases, with 13 bases between. The CDR3 totals 14 residues. It was RNA transcripts that yielded the amplified TCR beta CDR3 regions. Primed by the HTBI set, a first-round RT-PCR was run on the TCR CDR3. TCRdb ran MiXCR on the multiplex PCR reads and lists one entry per CDR3 protein. The table shows some 500,000 distinct CDR3 sequences, with around 22% occurring only once. General study points: Blood also held most thyroid clonotypes expanded beyond 0.001. A model of 13 V-J pairs discriminated ophthalmopathy from stable hyperthyroidism.

On this clonotype: Its target is not known.

The receptor was isolated from a woman under 40 with Graves' ophthalmopathy. Sequencing used blood. The chain uses TRBV12-5 and TRBJ1-1; unclear D gene. This CDR3 reads CASGLHRADTEAFF. The CDR3 DNA reads as TGTGCTAGTGGTCTCCACCGGGCAGACACTGAAGCTTTCTTT. Supplemented by reference TRBV12-5 and TRBJ1-1, the full variable domain reads DARVTQTPRHKVTEMGQEVTMRCQPILGHNTVFWYRQTMMQGLELLAYFRNRAPLDDSGMPKDRFSAEMPDATLATLKIQPSEPRDSAVYFCASGLHRADTEAFFGQGTRLTVV.